The present T cell receptor beta chain was sequenced within a study of T cells after yellow fever vaccination. Findings of the study overall: A small share of clonotypes appeared in both CD4 and CD8 compartments. By day 5 rather than day 15, the secondary response had peaked, though it was weaker.

They built TCR cDNA with 5'RACE template switching, a step that put in a universal primer site and UMIs. Each CDR3 protein gets one entry after TCRdb re-called the 5' RACE reads with MiXCR. Among some 260,000 distinct CDR3 sequences listed, around 5.3% were seen once. In this sample, this clonotype turned up many times. Its antigen is undetermined. Per germline, CDR1 SEHNR and CDR2 FQNEAQ (reference sequence). The CDR3 runs 15 residues. V dropped 5 bases and J dropped 2; count of bases not matched to a gene: 6. The material sequenced was CD4+ T cells sorted from PBMCs, taken on the day of the yellow fever booster vaccination. The J gene is TRBJ2-1, the V gene TRBV7-9; 7 nucleotides align to TRBD1. The sequence was obtained from a man aged 18-30 years who received the YFV17D yellow fever vaccine. This CDR3 reads CASSPFGTAYNEQFF. CDR3 DNA: TGTGCCAGCAGCCCCTTCGGGACAGCCTACAATGAGCAGTTCTTC.